This T cell receptor delta chain was captured by sequencing in a study of γδ T cells in repeated Plasmodium falciparum infection (dated by TCRdb to the early 2020s). Looking at the study overall: Malian children exposed to intense seasonal malaria transmission were enrolled in the natural-infection arm and compared with Australian children matched for age and gender. Five malaria-naive U.S. adults underwent four controlled human malaria infections by bites from P. falciparum NF54-infected Anopheles stephensi mosquitoes over approximately 620 days. Samples were collected from controlled-infection subjects at baseline, immediately before selected infections, and 21 days after each infection. Malian gammadelta TCR repertoires were analysed cross-sectionally in periods with no transmission and longitudinally across episodes of acute febrile malaria. Using both natural infection in Mali and controlled human malaria infection, the study looked at the way repeated Plasmodium falciparum infection shapes the human gammadelta T cell repertoire. Findings and caveats that apply to the study as a whole: Repeated controlled infections appeared to drive waves of new clonotype selection in Vdelta2-negative, largely Vdelta1+, gammadelta TCR repertoires. The Malian cohort was drawn from a small rural village made up mostly of one ethnic group, which limits generalizability. Compared with Australian children, Malian children appeared to have Vdelta2-negative gammadelta TCR repertoires that were more clonally expanded, less diverse and less shared. Because the controlled-infection cohort was small, analysis of inter-individual variability in gammadelta T cell responses was limited. A highly stable polyclonal repertoire over time and infection, with many inter-individual overlapping TCRgamma sequences, was shown by Vgamma9/Vdelta2+ TCR repertoires.

For CDR1 and CDR2, the germline V gene (reference sequence) lists TVYSNPD and GDNSRS. Trimming costs V 4 bases and J 7 bases, and their ends lie 31 bases apart. Including cysteine and phenylalanine, the CDR3 has 17 amino acids. The kept DNA is CDR3 alone, 51 bases in frame from the first base. For bulk TCR repertoire analysis, Vgamma9/Vdelta2+ and Vdelta2-negative gammadelta T cell populations were flow-sorted out of peripheral blood mononuclear cells. This clone was seen many times. This clone's antigen is unknown. No clone much larger than this one lies a single base away; base qualities are absent. The library came from multiplex PCR. For sequencing, an Illumina MiSeq was employed. Every sorted gammadelta T cell sample had both its TCR gamma (TRG) and TCR delta (TRD) chains sequenced. Per the original workflow: The repertoire analyses drew on clonotype tree plots, the accumulated frequency of the top 20 clonotypes, and diversity index (DI) and D75 metrics. The public reads were reprocessed by TCRdb using CATT, and rows of matching DNA were later combined. What appears here as the V and J calls and clone size reflects TCRdb's work, not the paper's. The sample yields over 55,000 delta-chain clones; roughly 1.8% were counted once. The top ten clonotypes cover roughly 15% of the sample.

The clonotype originates from a pool of human donors (malaria-infected and uninfected, not separated). The sample consisted of gamma-delta T cells from blood. The chain employs TRDV3 and TRDJ1; D gene: possibly TRDD3, on 6 matching bases. The nucleotides read TGTGCCTCTAGCAGCCTACACCCTGTGGACTGGGAACTTAAACTCATCTTT. This is translated as CASSSLHPVDWELKLIF. The CDR3, completed at both ends by the reference TRDV3 and TRDJ1 genes, gives the full variable domain CDKVTQSSPDQTVASGSEVVLLCTYDTVYSNPDLFWYRIRPDYSFQFVFYGDNSRSEGADFTQGRFSVKHILTQKAFHLVISPVRTEDSATYYCASSSLHPVDWELKLIFGKGTRVTVEP.